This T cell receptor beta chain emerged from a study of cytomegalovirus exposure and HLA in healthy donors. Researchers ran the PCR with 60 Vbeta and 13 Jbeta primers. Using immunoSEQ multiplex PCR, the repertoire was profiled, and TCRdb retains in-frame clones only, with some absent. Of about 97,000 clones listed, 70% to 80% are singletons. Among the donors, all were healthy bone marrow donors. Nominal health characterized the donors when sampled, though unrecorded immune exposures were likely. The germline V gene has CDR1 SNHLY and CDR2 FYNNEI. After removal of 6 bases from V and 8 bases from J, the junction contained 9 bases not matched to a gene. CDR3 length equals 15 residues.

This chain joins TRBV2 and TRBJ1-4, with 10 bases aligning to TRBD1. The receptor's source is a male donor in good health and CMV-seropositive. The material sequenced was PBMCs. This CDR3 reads CASRRPGTGDEKLFF. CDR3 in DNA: TGTGCCAGCAGGCGACCCGGGACAGGGGACGAAAAACTGTTTTTT.